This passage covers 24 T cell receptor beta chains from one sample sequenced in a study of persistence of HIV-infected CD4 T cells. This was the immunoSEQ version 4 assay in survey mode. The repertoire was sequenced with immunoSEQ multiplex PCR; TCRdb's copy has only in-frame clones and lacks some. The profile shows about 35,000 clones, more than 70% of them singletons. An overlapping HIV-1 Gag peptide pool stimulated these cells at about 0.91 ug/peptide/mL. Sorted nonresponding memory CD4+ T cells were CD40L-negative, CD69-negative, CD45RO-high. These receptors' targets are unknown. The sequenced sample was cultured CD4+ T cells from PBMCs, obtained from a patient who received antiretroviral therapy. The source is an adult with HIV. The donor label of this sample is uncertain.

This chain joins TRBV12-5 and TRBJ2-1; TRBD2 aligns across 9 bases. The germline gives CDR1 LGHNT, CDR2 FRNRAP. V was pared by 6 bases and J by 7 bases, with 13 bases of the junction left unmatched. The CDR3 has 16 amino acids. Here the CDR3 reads CASGPDRSGGGNEQFF. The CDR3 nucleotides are TGTGCTAGTGGCCCCGACCGTAGCGGGGGAGGTAATGAGCAGTTCTTC.

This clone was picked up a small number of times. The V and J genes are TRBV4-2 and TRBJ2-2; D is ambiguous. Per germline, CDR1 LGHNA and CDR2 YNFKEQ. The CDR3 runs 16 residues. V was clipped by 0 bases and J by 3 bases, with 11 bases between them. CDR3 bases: TGTGCCAGCAGCCAAGATCTTGACTCATACACCGGGGAGCTGTTTTTT. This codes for CASSQDLDSYTGELFF.

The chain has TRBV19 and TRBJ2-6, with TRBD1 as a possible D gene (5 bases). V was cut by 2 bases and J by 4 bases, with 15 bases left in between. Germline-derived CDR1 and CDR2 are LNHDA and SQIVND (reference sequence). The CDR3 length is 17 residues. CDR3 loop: CASSIMLQGPGANVLTF. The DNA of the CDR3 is TGTGCCAGTAGTATAATGCTTCAGGGTCCAGGGGCCAACGTCCTGACTTTC.

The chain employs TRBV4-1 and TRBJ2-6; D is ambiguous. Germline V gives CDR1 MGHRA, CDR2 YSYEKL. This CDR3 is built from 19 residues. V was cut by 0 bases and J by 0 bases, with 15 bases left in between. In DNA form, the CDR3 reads TGCGCCAGCAGCCAAGATCGGCGCCAGCTTAGCTCTGGGGCCAACGTCCTGACTTTC. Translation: CASSQDRRQLSSGANVLTF.

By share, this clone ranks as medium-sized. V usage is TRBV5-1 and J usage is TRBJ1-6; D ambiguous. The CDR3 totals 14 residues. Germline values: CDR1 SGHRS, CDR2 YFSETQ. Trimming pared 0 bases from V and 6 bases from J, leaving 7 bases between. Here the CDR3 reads CASSLGDTNSPLHF. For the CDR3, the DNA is TGCGCCAGCAGCTTGGGCGATACTAATTCACCCCTCCACTTT.

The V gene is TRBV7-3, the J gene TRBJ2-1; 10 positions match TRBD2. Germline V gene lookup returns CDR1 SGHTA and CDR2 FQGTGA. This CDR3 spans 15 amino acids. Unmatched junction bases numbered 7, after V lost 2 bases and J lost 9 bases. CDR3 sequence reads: CASSLSGTSVTEQFF. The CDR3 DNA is TGTGCCAGCAGCTTATCCGGGACTAGCGTAACTGAGCAGTTCTTC.

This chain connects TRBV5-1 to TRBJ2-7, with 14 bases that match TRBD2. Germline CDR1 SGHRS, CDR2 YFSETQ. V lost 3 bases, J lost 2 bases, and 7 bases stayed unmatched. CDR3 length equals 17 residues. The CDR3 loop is CASSSVTSGGVAYEQYF. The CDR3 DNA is TGCGCCAGCAGCTCAGTGACTAGCGGGGGGGTAGCCTACGAGCAGTACTTC.

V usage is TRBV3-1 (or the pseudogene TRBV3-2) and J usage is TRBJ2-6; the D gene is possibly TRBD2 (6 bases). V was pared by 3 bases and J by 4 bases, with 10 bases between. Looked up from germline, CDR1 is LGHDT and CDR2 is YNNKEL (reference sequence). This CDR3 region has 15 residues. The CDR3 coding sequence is TGTGCCAGCAGCCAGCACCGGGGGGGGGCCAACGTCCTGACTTTC. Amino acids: CASSQHRGGANVLTF.

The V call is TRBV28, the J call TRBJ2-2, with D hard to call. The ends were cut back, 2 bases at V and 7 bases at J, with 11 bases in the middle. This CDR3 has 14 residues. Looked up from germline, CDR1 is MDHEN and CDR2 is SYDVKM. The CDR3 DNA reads TGTGCCAGCAGTTTAACCCCTCAGGTCGGGGAGCTGTTTTTT. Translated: CASSLTPQVGELFF.

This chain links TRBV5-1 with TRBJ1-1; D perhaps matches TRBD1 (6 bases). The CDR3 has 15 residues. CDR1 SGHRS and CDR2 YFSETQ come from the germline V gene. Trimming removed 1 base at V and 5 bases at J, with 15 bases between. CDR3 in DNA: TGCGCCAGCAGCTTGCGGGGACAAGGGTGGACTGAAGCTTTCTTT. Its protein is CASSLRGQGWTEAFF.

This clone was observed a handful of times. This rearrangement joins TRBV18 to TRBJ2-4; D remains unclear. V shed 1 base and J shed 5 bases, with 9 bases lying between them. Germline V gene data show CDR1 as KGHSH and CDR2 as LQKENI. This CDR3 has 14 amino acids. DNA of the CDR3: TGTGCCAGCTCACCACAGGGTGGGCAAAACATTCAGTACTTC. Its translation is CASSPQGGQNIQYF. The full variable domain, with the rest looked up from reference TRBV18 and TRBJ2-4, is NAGVMQNPRHLVRRRGQEARLRCSPMKGHSHVYWYRQLPEEGLKFMVYLQKENIIDESGMPKERFSAEFPKEGPSILRIQQVVRGDSAAYFCASSPQGGQNIQYFGAGTRLSVL.

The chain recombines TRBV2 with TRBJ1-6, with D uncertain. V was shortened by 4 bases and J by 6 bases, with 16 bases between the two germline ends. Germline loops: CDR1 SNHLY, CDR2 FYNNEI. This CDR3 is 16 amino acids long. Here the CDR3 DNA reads TGTGCCAGCAGTGTGAGAGCAGGAGGGCGTAATTCACCCCTCCACTTT. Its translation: CASSVRAGGRNSPLHF. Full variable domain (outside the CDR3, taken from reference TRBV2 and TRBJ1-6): EPEVTQTPSHQVTQMGQEVILRCVPISNHLYFYWYRQILGQKVEFLVSFYNNEISEKSEIFDDQFSVERPDGSNFTLKIRSTKLEDSAMYFCASSVRAGGRNSPLHFGNGTRLTVT.

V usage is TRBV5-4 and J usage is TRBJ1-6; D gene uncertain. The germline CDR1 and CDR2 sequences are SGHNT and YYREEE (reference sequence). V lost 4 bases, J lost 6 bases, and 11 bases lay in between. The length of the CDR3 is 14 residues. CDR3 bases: TGTGCCAGCAGCGCCTCACGCAGTAATTCACCCCTCCACTTT. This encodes CASSASRSNSPLHF.

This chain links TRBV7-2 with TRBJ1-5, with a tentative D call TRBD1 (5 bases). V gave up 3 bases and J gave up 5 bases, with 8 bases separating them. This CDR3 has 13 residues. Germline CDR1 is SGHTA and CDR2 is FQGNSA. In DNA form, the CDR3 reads TGTGCCAGCAGCTTCGCAGGGCATCAGCCCCAGCATTTT. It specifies CASSFAGHQPQHF. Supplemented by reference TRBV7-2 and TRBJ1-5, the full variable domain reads GAGVSQSPSNKVTEKGKDVELRCDPISGHTALYWYRQSLGQGLEFLIYFQGNSAPDKSGLPSDRFSAERTGGSVSTLTIQRTQQEDSAVYLCASSFAGHQPQHFGDGTRLSIL.

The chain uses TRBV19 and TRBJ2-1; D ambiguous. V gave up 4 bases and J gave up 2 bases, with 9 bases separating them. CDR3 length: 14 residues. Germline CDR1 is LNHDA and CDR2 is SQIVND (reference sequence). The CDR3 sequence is CASSTPRTYNEQFF. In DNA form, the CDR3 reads TGTGCCAGTAGTACTCCACGGACCTACAATGAGCAGTTCTTC.

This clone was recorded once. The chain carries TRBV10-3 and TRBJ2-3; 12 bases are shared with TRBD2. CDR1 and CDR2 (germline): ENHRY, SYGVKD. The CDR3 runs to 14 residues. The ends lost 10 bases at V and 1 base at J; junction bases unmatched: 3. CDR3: CATRTSGGTDTQYF. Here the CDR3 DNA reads TGTGCCACACGGACTAGCGGGGGCACAGATACGCAGTATTTT.

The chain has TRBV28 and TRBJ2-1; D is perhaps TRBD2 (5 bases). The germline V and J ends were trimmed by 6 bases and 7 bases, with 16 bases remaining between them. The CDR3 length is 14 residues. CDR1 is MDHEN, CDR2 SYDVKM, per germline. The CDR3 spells CASSRAPSGNEQFF. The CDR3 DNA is TGTGCCAGCAGCCGGGCCCCCTCGGGGAATGAGCAGTTCTTC. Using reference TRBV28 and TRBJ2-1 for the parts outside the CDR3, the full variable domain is DVKVTQSSRYLVKRTGEKVFLECVQDMDHENMFWYRQDPGLGLRLIYFSYDVKMKEKGDIPEGYSVSREKKERFSLILESASTNQTSMYLCASSRAPSGNEQFFGPGTRLTVL.

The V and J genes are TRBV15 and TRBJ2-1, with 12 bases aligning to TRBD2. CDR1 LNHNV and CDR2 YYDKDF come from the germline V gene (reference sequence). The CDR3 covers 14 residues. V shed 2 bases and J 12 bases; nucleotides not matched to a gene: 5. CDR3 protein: CATSRYTSGGSQFF. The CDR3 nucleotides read TGTGCCACCAGCAGATACACTAGCGGGGGGTCGCAGTTCTTC.

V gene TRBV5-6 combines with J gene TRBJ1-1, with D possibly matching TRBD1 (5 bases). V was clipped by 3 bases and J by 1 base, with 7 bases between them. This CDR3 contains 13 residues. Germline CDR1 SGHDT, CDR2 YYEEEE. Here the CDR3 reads CASSYDRNTEAFF. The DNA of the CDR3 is TGTGCCAGCAGCTATGACAGGAACACTGAAGCTTTCTTT.

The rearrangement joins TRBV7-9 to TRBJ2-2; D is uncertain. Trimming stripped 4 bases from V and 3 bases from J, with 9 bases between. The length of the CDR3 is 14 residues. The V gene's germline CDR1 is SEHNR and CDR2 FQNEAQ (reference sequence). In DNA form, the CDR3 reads TGTGCCAGCAGCTCCATAACTCACACCGGGGAGCTGTTTTTT. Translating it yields CASSSITHTGELFF.

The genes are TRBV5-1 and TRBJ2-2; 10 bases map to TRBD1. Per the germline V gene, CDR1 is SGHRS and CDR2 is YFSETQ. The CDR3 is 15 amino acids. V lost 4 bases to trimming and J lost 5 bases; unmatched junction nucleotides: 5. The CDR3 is CASSPDRGPTGELFF. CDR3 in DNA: TGCGCCAGCAGCCCTGACAGGGGGCCAACCGGGGAGCTGTTTTTT. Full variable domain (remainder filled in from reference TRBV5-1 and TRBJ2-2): KAGVTQTPRYLIKTRGQQVTLSCSPISGHRSVSWYQQTPGQGLQFLFEYFSETQRNKGNFPGRFSGRQFSNSRSEMNVSTLELGDSALYLCASSPDRGPTGELFFGEGSRLTVL.

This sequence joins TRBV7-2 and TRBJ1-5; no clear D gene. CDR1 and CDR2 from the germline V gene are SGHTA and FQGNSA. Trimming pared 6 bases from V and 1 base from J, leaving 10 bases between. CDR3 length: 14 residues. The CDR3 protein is CASSLSQSNQPQHF. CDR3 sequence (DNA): TGTGCCAGCAGTCTGTCTCAGAGCAATCAGCCCCAGCATTTT.

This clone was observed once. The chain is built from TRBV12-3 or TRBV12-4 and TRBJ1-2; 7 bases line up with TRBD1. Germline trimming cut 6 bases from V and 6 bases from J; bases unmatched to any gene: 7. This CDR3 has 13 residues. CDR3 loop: CASRGGQINGYTF. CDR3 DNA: TGTGCCAGCAGGGGGGGACAGATCAATGGCTACACCTTC.

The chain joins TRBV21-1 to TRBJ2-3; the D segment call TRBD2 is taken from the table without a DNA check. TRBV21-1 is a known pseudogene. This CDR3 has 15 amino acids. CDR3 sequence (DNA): TGTGCCAGCAGCAAAGTTCTGGAGGGTCCCGATACGCAGTATTTT. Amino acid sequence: CASSKVLEGPDTQYF.